This TCR beta chain was recorded in a study of blood T cell repertoires in COVID-19. Study details: The cDNA or gDNA used as material had been derived from T cells, B-cell-depleted T cells, or PBMCs.

The data were produced by immunoSEQ multiplex PCR, yet TCRdb's version contains in-frame clones alone and is incomplete. Here the sample spans 200,000 to 250,000 clones, 70% to 90% being singletons. Enrollees, roughly 18 to 90 years old, lived in fewer than 25 US areas. Recovered status in Cohort 3 required two negative PCRs, clearance, or symptom resolution. Sequences were obtained from PBMCs or T cells enriched from blood (not recorded which). This receptor was identified in a man younger than 40 who had recovered from COVID-19.

The CDR3 protein is CAISESKRDGTEAFF. CDR3 DNA: TGTGCCATCAGTGAGTCGAAACGCGATGGCACTGAAGCTTTCTTT. The chain joins TRBV10-3 to TRBJ1-1; D unclear. The V gene's germline CDR1 is ENHRY and CDR2 SYGVKD. V was cut by 0 bases and J by 4 bases, with 12 bases left in between. There are 15 residues in the CDR3.